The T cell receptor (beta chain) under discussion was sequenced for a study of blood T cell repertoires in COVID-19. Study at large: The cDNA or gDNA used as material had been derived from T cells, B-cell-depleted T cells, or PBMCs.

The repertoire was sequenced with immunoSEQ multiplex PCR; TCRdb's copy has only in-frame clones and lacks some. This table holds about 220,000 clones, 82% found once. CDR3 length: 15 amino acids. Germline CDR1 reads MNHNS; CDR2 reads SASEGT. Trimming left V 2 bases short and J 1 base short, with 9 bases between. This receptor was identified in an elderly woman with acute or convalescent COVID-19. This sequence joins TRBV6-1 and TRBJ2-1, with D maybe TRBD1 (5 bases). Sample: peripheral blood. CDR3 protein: CASSESRASYNEQFF. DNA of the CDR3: TGTGCCAGCAGTGAATCCAGGGCATCCTACAATGAGCAGTTCTTC.